The present entry profiles one T cell receptor (beta chain) with its context. The antigen is not known. The data stem from a study of vaccination effects on CD4 cells after COVID-19. The V and J ends lost 5 bases and 5 bases, in that order; junction bases with no gene match: 6. CDR3 length: 14 residues. The germline CDR1 and CDR2 sequences are MNHEY and SVGAGI. Method: immunoSEQ multiplex PCR; TCRdb's copy keeps in-frame clones and lacks some. The repertoire holds over 65,000 clones, with more than 70% as singletons. Isolating CD4+ T cells followed 9 to 11 days of culture. The TCR sequence derives from a human donor who received a COVID-19 vaccine. The sample consisted of CD4+ T cells from PBMCs cultured without peptide, taken before COVID-19 vaccination. The chain carries TRBV6-5 and TRBJ2-5; 9 nucleotides agree with TRBD1. The CDR3 DNA reads as TGTGCCAGCAGTCTTACAGGGGGCGAGGAGACCCAGTACTTC. It codes for CASSLTGGEETQYF.